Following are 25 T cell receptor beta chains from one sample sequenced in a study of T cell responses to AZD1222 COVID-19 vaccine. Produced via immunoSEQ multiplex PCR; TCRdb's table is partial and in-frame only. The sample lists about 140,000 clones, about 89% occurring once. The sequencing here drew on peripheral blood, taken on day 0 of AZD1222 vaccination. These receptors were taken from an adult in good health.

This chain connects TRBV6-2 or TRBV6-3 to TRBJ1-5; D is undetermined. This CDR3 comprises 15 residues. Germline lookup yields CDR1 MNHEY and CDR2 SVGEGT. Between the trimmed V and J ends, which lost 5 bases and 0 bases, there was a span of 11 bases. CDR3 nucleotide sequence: TGTGCCAGCAGTACACCTCCCCTTAGCAATCAGCCCCAGCATTTT. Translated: CASSTPPLSNQPQHF.

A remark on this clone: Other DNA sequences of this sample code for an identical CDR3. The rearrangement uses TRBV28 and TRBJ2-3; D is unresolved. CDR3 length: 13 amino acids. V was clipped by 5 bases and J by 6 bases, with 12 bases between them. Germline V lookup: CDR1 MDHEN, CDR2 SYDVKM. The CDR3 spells CASSPPPADTQYF. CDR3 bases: TGTGCCAGCAGTCCCCCCCCAGCCGATACGCAGTATTTT.

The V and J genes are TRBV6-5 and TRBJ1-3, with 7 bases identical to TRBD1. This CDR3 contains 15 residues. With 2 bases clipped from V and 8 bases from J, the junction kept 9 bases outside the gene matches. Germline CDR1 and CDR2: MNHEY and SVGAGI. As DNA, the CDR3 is TGTGCCAGCAGTTACCCAGGGGGAGTCCCCGACACCATATATTTT. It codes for CASSYPGGVPDTIYF.

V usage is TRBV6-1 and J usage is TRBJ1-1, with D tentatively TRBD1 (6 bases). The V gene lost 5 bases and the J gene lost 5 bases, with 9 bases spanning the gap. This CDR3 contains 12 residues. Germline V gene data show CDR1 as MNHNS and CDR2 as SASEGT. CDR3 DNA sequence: TGTGCCAGCAGTAACAGGGAGACTGAAGCTTTCTTT. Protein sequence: CASSNRETEAFF.

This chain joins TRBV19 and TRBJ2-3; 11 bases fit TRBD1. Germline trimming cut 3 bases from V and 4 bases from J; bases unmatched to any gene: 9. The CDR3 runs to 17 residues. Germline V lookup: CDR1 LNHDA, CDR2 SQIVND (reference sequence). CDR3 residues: CASSIYWTGGAADTQYF. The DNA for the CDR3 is TGTGCCAGTAGTATTTATTGGACAGGGGGCGCCGCAGATACGCAGTATTTT.

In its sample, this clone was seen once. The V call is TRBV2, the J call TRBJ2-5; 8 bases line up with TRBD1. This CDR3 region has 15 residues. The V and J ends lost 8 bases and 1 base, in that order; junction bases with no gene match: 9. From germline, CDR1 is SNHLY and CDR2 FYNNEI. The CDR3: CASAKDRGSQETQYF. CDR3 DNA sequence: TGTGCCAGCGCCAAAGACAGGGGATCCCAAGAGACCCAGTACTTC.

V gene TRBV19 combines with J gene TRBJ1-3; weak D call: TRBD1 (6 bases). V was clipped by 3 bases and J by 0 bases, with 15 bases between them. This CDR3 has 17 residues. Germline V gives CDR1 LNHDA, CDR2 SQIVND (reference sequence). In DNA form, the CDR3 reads TGTGCCAGTAGTATGGTGCACAGGGTAGACTCTGGAAACACCATATATTTT. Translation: CASSMVHRVDSGNTIYF.

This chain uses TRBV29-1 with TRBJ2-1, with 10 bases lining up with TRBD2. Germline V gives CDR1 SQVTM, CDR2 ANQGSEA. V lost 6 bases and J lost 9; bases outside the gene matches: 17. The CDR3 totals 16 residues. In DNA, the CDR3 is TGCAGCGTGGGAGGATCCCTAGCGGGGGAAGGGGGTGAGCAGTTCTTC. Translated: CSVGGSLAGEGGEQFF.

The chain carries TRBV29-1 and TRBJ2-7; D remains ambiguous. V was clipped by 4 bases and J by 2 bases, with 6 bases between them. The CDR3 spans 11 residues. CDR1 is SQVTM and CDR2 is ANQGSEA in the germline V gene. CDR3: CSVASAYEQYF. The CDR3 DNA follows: TGCAGCGTTGCCAGTGCCTACGAGCAGTACTTC.

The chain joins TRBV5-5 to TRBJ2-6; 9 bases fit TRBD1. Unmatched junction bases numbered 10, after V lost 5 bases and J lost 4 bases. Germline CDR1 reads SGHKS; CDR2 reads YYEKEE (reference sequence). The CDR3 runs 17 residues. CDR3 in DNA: TGTGCCAGCAGTACCACAGGGGGCGCAGGAGGGGCCAACGTCCTGACTTTC. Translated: CASSTTGGAGGANVLTF.

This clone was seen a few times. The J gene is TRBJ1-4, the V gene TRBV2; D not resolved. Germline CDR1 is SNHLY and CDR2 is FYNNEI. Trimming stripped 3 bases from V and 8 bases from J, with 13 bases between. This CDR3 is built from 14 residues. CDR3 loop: CASSEALLYEKLFF. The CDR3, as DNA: TGTGCCAGCAGTGAGGCCCTACTGTACGAAAAACTGTTTTTT.

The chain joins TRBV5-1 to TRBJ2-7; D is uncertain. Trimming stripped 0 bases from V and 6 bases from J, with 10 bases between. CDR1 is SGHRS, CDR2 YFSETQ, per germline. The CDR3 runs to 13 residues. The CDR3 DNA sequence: TGCGCCAGCAGCTTGGAAGGTAGGCGCGAGCAGTACTTC. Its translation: CASSLEGRREQYF.

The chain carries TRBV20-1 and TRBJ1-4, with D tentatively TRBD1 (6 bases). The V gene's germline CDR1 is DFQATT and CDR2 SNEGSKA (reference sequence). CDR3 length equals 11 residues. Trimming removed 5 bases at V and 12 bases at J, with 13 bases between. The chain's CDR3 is CSAGGLSELFF. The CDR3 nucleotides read TGCAGTGCTGGGGGGCTAAGTGAACTGTTTTTT.

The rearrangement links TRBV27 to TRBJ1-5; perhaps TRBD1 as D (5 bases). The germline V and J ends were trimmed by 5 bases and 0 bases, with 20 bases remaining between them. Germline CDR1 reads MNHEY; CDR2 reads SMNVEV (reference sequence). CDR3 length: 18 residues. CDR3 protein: CASSPNTPDRISNQPQHF. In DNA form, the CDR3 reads TGTGCCAGCAGTCCAAACACGCCCGACAGAATTAGCAATCAGCCCCAGCATTTT.

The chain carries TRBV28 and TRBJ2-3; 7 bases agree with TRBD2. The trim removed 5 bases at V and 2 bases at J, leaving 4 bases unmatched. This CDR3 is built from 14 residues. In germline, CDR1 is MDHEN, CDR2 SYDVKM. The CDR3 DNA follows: TGTGCCAGCAGTCCAGGGACTAACACAGATACGCAGTATTTT. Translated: CASSPGTNTDTQYF.

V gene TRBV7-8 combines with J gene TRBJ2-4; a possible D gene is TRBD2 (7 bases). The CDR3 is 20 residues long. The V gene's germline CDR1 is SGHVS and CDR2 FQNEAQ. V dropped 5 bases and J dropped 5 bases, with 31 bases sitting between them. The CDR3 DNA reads TGTGCCAGCAGCCCGGGACTAATATTTAATGGGGGGCCTCAAGAAAACATTCAGTACTTC. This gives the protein CASSPGLIFNGGPQENIQYF. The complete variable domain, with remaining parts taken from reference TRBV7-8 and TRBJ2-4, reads GAGVSQSPRYKVAKRGQDVALRCDPISGHVSLFWYQQALGQGPEFLTYFQNEAQLDKSGLPSDRFFAERPEGSVSTLKIQRTQQEDSAVYLCASSPGLIFNGGPQENIQYFGAGTRLSVL.

CDR3 region: CASTDPGNEQFF. The CDR3 DNA reads as TGCGCCAGCACAGATCCTGGCAATGAGCAGTTCTTC. The chain carries TRBV5-1 and TRBJ2-1; D gene unclear. CDR1 and CDR2 from the germline V gene are SGHRS and YFSETQ. The CDR3 runs 12 residues. V was trimmed by 6 bases and J by 6 bases, leaving 10 bases between them. Together with reference TRBV5-1 and TRBJ2-1, the CDR3 gives the full variable domain: KAGVTQTPRYLIKTRGQQVTLSCSPISGHRSVSWYQQTPGQGLQFLFEYFSETQRNKGNFPGRFSGRQFSNSRSEMNVSTLELGDSALYLCASTDPGNEQFFGPGTRLTVL.

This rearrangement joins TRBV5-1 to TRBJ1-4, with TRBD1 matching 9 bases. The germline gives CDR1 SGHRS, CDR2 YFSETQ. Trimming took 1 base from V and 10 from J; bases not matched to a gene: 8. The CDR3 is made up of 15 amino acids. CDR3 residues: CASSLSGQGRGKLFF. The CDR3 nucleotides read TGCGCCAGCAGCTTGTCGGGACAGGGAAGAGGAAAACTGTTTTTT.

CDR3 sequence reads: CASSQAGAGELFF. Written as DNA, the CDR3 is TGCGCCAGCAGCCAAGCGGGAGCCGGGGAGCTGTTTTTT. V gene TRBV4-1 combines with J gene TRBJ2-2; D is possibly TRBD2 (6 bases). V was cut by 1 base and J by 6 bases, with 6 bases left in between. Germline loops: CDR1 MGHRA, CDR2 YSYEKL. The CDR3 is 13 amino acids.

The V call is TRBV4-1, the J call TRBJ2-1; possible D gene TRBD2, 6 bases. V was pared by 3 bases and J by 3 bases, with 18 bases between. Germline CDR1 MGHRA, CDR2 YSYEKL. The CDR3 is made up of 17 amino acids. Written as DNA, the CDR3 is TGCGCCAGCAGCCAGAGGCCCGGGAGAGGGCACTACAATGAGCAGTTCTTC. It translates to CASSQRPGRGHYNEQFF.

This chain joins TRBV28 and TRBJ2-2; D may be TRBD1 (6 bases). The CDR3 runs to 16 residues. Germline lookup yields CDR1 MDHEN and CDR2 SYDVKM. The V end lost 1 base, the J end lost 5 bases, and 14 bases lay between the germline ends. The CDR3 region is CASSLLGTSGTGELFF. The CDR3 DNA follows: TGTGCCAGCAGTTTATTAGGGACATCTGGGACCGGGGAGCTGTTTTTT.

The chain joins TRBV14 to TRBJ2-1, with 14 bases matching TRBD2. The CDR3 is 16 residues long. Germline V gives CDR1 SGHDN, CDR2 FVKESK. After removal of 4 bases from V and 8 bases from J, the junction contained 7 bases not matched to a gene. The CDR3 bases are TGTGCCAGCAGCCCCCGACTAGCGGGAGGGTGGGATGAGCAGTTCTTC. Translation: CASSPRLAGGWDEQFF.

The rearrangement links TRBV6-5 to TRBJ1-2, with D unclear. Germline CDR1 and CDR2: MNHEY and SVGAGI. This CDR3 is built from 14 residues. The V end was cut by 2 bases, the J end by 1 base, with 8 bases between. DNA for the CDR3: TGTGCCAGCAGTTACGGGTTGGGTAACTATGGCTACACCTTC. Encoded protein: CASSYGLGNYGYTF.

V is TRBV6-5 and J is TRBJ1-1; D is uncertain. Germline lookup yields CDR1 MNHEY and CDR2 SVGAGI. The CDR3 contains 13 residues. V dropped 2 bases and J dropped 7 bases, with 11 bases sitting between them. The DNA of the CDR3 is TGTGCCAGCAGTTACCGGGCAGGATTTGAAGCTTTCTTT. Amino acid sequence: CASSYRAGFEAFF.

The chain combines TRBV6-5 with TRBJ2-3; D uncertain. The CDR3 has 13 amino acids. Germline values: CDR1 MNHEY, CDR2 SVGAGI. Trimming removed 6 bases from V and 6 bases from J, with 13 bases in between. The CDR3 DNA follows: TGTGCCAGCAGCACTACCATTTGGGATACGCAGTATTTT. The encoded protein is CASSTTIWDTQYF.